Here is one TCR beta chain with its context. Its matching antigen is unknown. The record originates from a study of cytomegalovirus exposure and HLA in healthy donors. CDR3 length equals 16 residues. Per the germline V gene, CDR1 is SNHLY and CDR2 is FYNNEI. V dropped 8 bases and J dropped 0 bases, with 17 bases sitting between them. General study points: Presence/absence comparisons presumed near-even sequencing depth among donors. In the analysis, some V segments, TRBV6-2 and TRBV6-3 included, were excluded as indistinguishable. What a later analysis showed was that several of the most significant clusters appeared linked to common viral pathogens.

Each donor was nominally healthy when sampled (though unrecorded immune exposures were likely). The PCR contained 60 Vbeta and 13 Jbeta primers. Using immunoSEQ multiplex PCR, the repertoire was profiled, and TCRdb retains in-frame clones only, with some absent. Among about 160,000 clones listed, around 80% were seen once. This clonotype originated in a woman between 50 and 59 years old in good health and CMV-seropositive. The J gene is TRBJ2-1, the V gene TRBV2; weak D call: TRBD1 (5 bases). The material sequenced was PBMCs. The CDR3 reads CASVAGKRSSYNEQFF. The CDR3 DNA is TGTGCCAGCGTCGCAGGGAAAAGGAGCTCCTACAATGAGCAGTTCTTC. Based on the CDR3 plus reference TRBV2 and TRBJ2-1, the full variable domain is EPEVTQTPSHQVTQMGQEVILRCVPISNHLYFYWYRQILGQKVEFLVSFYNNEISEKSEIFDDQFSVERPDGSNFTLKIRSTKLEDSAMYFCASVAGKRSSYNEQFFGPGTRLTVL.